This T cell receptor (beta chain) stems from a study of graft-versus-host responses after intestinal transplantation. At the level of the study: All recipients were transplanted with multivisceral, liver-intestinal, or isolated intestinal grafts. Recipients across the board were started on anti-thymocyte globulin induction, then kept on tacrolimus and steroids for 2 to 4 years.

This clone was seen a handful of times. Some clones are missing from TCRdb's copy, which holds only in-frame ones; the method was immunoSEQ multiplex PCR. This table holds about 97,000 clones, over 75% found once. The CDR3 consists of 14 residues. V lost 6 bases and J lost 3; bases outside the gene matches: 8. Germline V gene lookup returns CDR1 MNHEY and CDR2 SVGAGI. Material: PBMCs, obtained roughly 450 days after intestinal transplant. The V gene is TRBV6-5, the J gene TRBJ2-7; 7 nucleotides align to TRBD1. The TCR comes from a human patient who received an intestinal transplant, so some T cells may come from the graft donor. The CDR3 loop is CASSLRGTDYEQYF. CDR3 in DNA: TGTGCCAGCAGCTTGCGAGGGACAGACTACGAGCAGTACTTC.